This is a list of T cell receptor beta chains from one sample in a study of OX40 agonist ivuxolimab in advanced cancers. This table comes from immunoSEQ multiplex PCR, and its TCRdb copy is limited to in-frame clones, with some not included. The sample contains 17,000 or so clones, just under 80% of which appear only once. The sample here was CD4+ or CD8+ T cells sorted from blood, taken in a trial of the OX40 agonist ivuxolimab. These receptors came from an adult with an advanced solid tumor such as melanoma, head and neck, liver or kidney cancer. CDR3s include the opening cysteine and the closing phenylalanine or tryptophan. The order of the fields is V gene, clone size, D gene, J gene, CDR3 protein, CDR3 DNA. D genes are given only for firm matches. Not every row has a clone size; where given, it reads once, few, many or a size class.

TRBV5-1,NA,NA,TRBJ1-1,CASSFRGISEAFF,TGCGCCAGCAGCTTTAGGGGGATCTCTGAAGCTTTCTTT
TRBV6-1,NA,NA,TRBJ2-7,CASSGSGEQYF,TGTGCCAGCAGCGGTTCCGGGGAGCAGTACTTC
TRBV18,NA,TRBD1,TRBJ2-1,CASSPYTGDSYNEQFF,TGTGCCAGCTCACCCTACACAGGGGACTCCTACAATGAGCAGTTCTTC
TRBV18,once,NA,TRBJ2-1,CASHPPGIDNEQFF,TGTGCCAGTCATCCCCCCGGGATCGATAATGAGCAGTTCTTC
TRBV30,NA,NA,TRBJ1-5,CAWSVPGTLSNQPQHF,TGTGCCTGGAGTGTACCCGGGACACTAAGCAATCAGCCCCAGCATTTT
TRBV27,NA,TRBD1,TRBJ2-5,CASSSRTGPAGETQYF,TGTGCCAGCAGTTCTCGGACAGGGCCCGCCGGAGAGACCCAGTACTTC
TRBV13,NA,TRBD1,TRBJ2-7,CASSLAGTGSHEQYF,TGTGCCAGCAGCTTAGCGGGGACAGGGAGCCACGAGCAGTACTTC
TRBV4-1,once,NA,TRBJ2-7,CASSQTSEQYF,TGCGCCAGCAGCCAGACGTCCGAGCAGTACTTC
TRBV6-1,NA,TRBD1,TRBJ1-5,CASTLTGEGNQPQHF,TGTGCCAGCACCTTGACAGGGGAGGGCAATCAGCCCCAGCATTTT
TRBV19,NA,NA,TRBJ2-7,CASSIGGWKTYEQYF,TGTGCCAGTAGTATTGGGGGTTGGAAAACCTACGAGCAGTACTTC
TRBV6-5,NA,NA,TRBJ2-5,CASSSGTYQETQYF,TGTGCCAGCAGTTCGGGAACCTACCAAGAGACCCAGTACTTC
TRBV6-5,NA,NA,TRBJ2-5,CASSWDQETQYF,TGTGCCAGCAGTTGGGACCAAGAGACCCAGTACTTC
TRBV4-1,NA,NA,TRBJ1-3,CASSQDAGLTGGNTIYF,TGCGCCAGCAGCCAAGATGCGGGTCTTACGGGAGGAAACACCATATATTTT
TRBV11-2,few,NA,TRBJ2-7,CASSTRDNPLDEQYF,TGTGCCAGCAGCACCCGGGACAACCCTTTGGACGAGCAGTACTTC
TRBV5-4,few,NA,TRBJ2-1,CASSTETLNNEQFF,TGTGCCAGCAGTACGGAGACTCTAAACAATGAGCAGTTCTTC
TRBV9,once,NA,TRBJ1-5,CASSVGDTDQPQHF,TGTGCCAGCAGCGTAGGGGACACGGATCAGCCCCAGCATTTT
TRBV28,NA,TRBD1,TRBJ1-2,CASSLQGAWYGYTF,TGTGCCAGCAGTTTACAGGGGGCATGGTATGGCTACACCTTC
TRBV7-8,NA,NA,TRBJ2-3,CASREVSGVADTQYF,TGTGCCAGCAGGGAAGTAAGTGGGGTTGCAGATACGCAGTATTTT
TRBV29-1,once,NA,TRBJ2-1,CSALVHQRRDNEQFF,TGCAGCGCCCTGGTCCACCAGCGGCGAGACAATGAGCAGTTCTTC
TRBV19,few,NA,TRBJ1-2,CASSIHGPTRGYTF,TGTGCCAGTAGTATACACGGACCCACAAGGGGCTACACCTTC
TRBV7-3,NA,TRBD1,TRBJ2-3,CASSRRDSSTDTQYF,TGTGCCAGCAGCCGCCGGGACAGTAGCACAGATACGCAGTATTTT
TRBV7-3,NA,NA,TRBJ2-5,CASSPQGGQETQYF,TGTGCCAGCAGCCCCCAGGGTGGGCAAGAGACCCAGTACTTC
TRBV4-1,NA,NA,TRBJ2-2,CAGQRNTGELFF,TGCGCTGGACAGCGGAACACCGGGGAGCTGTTTTTT
TRBV27,NA,TRBD1,TRBJ1-2,CASSGQANYGYTF,TGTGCCAGCTCCGGACAGGCAAACTATGGCTACACCTTC
TRBV6-1,once,NA,TRBJ1-3,CASSLLGTGNTIYF,TGTGCCAGCAGCCTACTCGGGACAGGAAACACCATATATTTT
TRBV6-5,few,NA,TRBJ2-5,CASSPPGRGRETQYF,TGTGCCAGCAGTCCTCCCGGCCGGGGAAGGGAGACCCAGTACTTC
TRBV27,NA,NA,TRBJ1-1,CASSLGGPIEAFF,TGTGCCAGCAGTTTAGGGGGACCGATTGAAGCTTTCTTT
TRBV2,NA,TRBD1,TRBJ2-2,CASRVTGQGANTGELFF,TGTGCCAGCAGAGTAACCGGACAGGGGGCGAACACCGGGGAGCTGTTTTTT
TRBV7-9,NA,TRBD1,TRBJ1-1,CASSPRQQDRGEAFF,TGTGCCAGCAGCCCACGGCAACAGGACAGGGGTGAAGCTTTCTTT
TRBV21-1,NA,NA,TRBJ2-2,CASTPPPDHSNTGELFF,TGTGCCAGCACCCCTCCGCCGGACCATTCGAACACCGGGGAGCTGTTTTTT
TRBV6-1,NA,NA,TRBJ1-1,CASSGSRAGTEAFF,TGTGCCAGCAGTGGCAGCAGGGCTGGCACTGAAGCTTTCTTT
TRBV2,NA,NA,TRBJ2-5,CASSEASIQETQYF,TGTGCCAGCAGTGAAGCCAGCATCCAAGAGACCCAGTACTTC
TRBV15,NA,TRBD1,TRBJ2-7,CATSTSGQHSYEQYF,TGTGCCACCAGCACATCGGGACAGCACTCCTACGAGCAGTACTTC
TRBV19,few,TRBD1,TRBJ2-3,CASSAGTGWTDTQYF,TGTGCCAGTAGTGCAGGGACAGGGTGGACAGATACGCAGTATTTT
TRBV6-4,NA,TRBD2,TRBJ2-1,CASSDSGGGSYNEQFF,TGTGCCAGCAGTGACTCCGGGGGGGGCTCCTACAATGAGCAGTTCTTC
TRBV5-6,NA,NA,TRBJ2-1,CASSLPGKSSYNEQFF,TGTGCCAGCAGCTTGCCGGGGAAGAGCTCCTACAATGAGCAGTTCTTC
TRBV9,NA,NA,TRBJ2-1,CASSVGLAAPLNEQFF,TGTGCCAGCAGCGTCGGACTGGCCGCGCCGCTGAATGAGCAGTTCTTC
TRBV7-8,once,NA,TRBJ1-1,CASSLAWENTEAFF,TGTGCCAGCAGCTTAGCTTGGGAGAACACTGAAGCTTTCTTT
TRBV7-9,NA,NA,TRBJ2-3,CASSLGDSLNTLTQYF,TGTGCCAGCAGCTTAGGAGACAGCCTAAACACACTTACGCAGTATTTT
TRBV27,NA,TRBD2,TRBJ2-1,CASSFLPSGGDNEQFF,TGTGCCAGCAGTTTCCTCCCTAGCGGGGGGGACAATGAGCAGTTCTTC
TRBV5-4,NA,NA,TRBJ2-7,CASSPDSTNYEQYF,TGTGCCAGCAGTCCGGACAGCACTAACTACGAGCAGTACTTC
TRBV6-5,NA,NA,TRBJ2-7,CASSYHRTSYEQYF,TGTGCCAGCAGTTACCACCGTACTTCCTACGAGCAGTACTTC
TRBV27,NA,NA,TRBJ1-1,CASSLVGVNTEAFF,TGTGCCAGCAGTTTAGTGGGGGTGAACACTGAAGCTTTCTTT
TRBV5-6,NA,NA,TRBJ2-7,CASSWGLGSYEQYF,TGTGCCAGCAGCTGGGGGTTAGGTTCCTACGAGCAGTACTTC
TRBV19,NA,NA,TRBJ2-5,CASSMGVQETQYF,TGTGCCAGTAGTATGGGGGTACAAGAGACCCAGTACTTC
TRBV6-4,few,TRBD2,TRBJ2-1,CASSDTLRGAGEVNEQFF,TGTGCCAGCAGTGACACCCTCCGAGGAGCGGGGGAGGTTAATGAGCAGTTCTTC
TRBV27,NA,NA,TRBJ1-2,CAIRGSYGYTF,TGTGCCATCCGAGGTTCCTATGGCTACACCTTC
TRBV29-1,NA,NA,TRBJ1-1,CSVEDWDVRTEAFF,TGCAGCGTTGAGGATTGGGATGTTAGGACTGAAGCTTTCTTT
TRBV4-2,NA,TRBD1,TRBJ2-2,CASSQPGQGNTGELFF,TGTGCCAGCAGCCAACCGGGACAGGGGAACACCGGGGAGCTGTTTTTT
TRBV19,NA,NA,TRBJ1-2,CASSPSVGRSPWGYTF,TGTGCCAGTAGTCCAAGTGTGGGTCGGAGCCCCTGGGGCTACACCTTC
TRBV28,NA,NA,TRBJ1-5,CASSFQGTQYQPQHF,TGTGCCAGCAGTTTCCAGGGCACCCAGTATCAGCCCCAGCATTTT